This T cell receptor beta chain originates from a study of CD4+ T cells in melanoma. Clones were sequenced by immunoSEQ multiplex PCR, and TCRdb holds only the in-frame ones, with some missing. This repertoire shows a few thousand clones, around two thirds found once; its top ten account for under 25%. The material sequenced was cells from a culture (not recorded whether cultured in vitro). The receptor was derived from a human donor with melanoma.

The DNA of the CDR3 is TGTGCCAGCAGCCAGGGGCGGAACTACGAGCAGTACTTC. As protein: CASSQGRNYEQYF. The chain uses TRBV3-1 (or the pseudogene TRBV3-2) and TRBJ2-7; D is possibly TRBD1 (5 bases). The CDR3 loop spans 13 amino acids. Per the germline V gene, CDR1 is LGHDT and CDR2 is YNNKEL (reference sequence). Trimming took 3 bases from V and 3 from J, leaving 9 bases between them.